These 21 T cell receptor beta chains were sequenced from one sample in a study of CXCR3-negative and CXCR3-positive naive CD8 T cells. Whole-study results and caveats: CXCR3-positive naive cells had more hydrophobic TRB CDR3s than CXCR3-negative naive cells.

Libraries of TRB cDNA were made by 5' RACE and carried UMIs. One entry per CDR3 protein, without DNA, is what TCRdb gives after re-calling the 5' RACE reads. The table for this sample gives around 88,000 distinct CDR3 sequences. Which antigens these TCRs recognize remains unknown. The specimen sequenced was naive CXCR3+ CD8+ T cells from blood. The sample's subset: CD45RO-CCR7+CD27+CD95- naive CD8+ T cells expressing CXCR3 (TNR3+). The receptor set was obtained from a human donor in good health. Some clones in this sample may be carry-over from other donors' samples.

The rearrangement joins TRBV4-1 to TRBJ1-2; without DNA, the TCRdb call of TRBD1 cannot be checked. Germline V CDR1 and CDR2: MGHRA, YSYEKL. The CDR3 has 15 residues. The CDR3 is CASSQGGQGALGYTF.

The chain carries TRBV12-3 or TRBV12-4 and TRBJ2-2; checking the TCRdb D call of TRBD2 is not possible without DNA. The CDR3 consists of 15 residues. CDR3: CASSPSRGGTGELFF.

The V gene is TRBV7-2, the J gene TRBJ2-3; without DNA, the TCRdb call of TRBD2 cannot be checked. The germline V gene encodes CDR1 SGHTA and CDR2 FQGNSA. There are 12 residues in the CDR3. CDR3 protein: CASSWDFLTQYF. The whole variable domain, filled in from reference TRBV7-2 and TRBJ2-3, reads GAGVSQSPSNKVTEKGKDVELRCDPISGHTALYWYRQSLGQGLEFLIYFQGNSAPDKSGLPSDRFSAERTGGSVSTLTIQRTQQEDSAVYLCASSWDFLTQYFGPGTRLTVL.

V and J are TRBV12-5 and TRBJ1-2; as DNA is missing, the TRBD1 call by TCRdb cannot be tested. CDR1 and CDR2 (germline): LGHNT, FRNRAP. The length of the CDR3 is 13 residues. CDR3 sequence reads: CASGFPPGLGYTF. Combining the CDR3 with reference TRBV12-5 and TRBJ1-2 gives the whole variable domain DARVTQTPRHKVTEMGQEVTMRCQPILGHNTVFWYRQTMMQGLELLAYFRNRAPLDDSGMPKDRFSAEMPDATLATLKIQPSEPRDSAVYFCASGFPPGLGYTFGSGTRLTVV.

V gene TRBV5-1 combines with J gene TRBJ2-7. Germline-derived CDR1 and CDR2 are SGHRS and YFSETQ. The CDR3 covers 12 residues. The CDR3 here is CASSLVESEQYF.

The gene calls are TRBV6-6 and TRBJ2-5; without DNA, the TCRdb call of TRBD1 cannot be checked. Germline CDR1 is MNHNY and CDR2 is SVGAGI (reference sequence). The CDR3 has 13 residues. CDR3 residues: CASSYFRVETQYF.

The chain recombines TRBV28 with TRBJ2-7; TCRdb proposes TRBD1, but this gene call is untestable without DNA. The CDR3 totals 17 residues. Germline loops: CDR1 MDHEN, CDR2 SYDVKM. The CDR3 here is CASSWLTPGQGFHEQYF.

CDR3 protein: CASSWGSGGLYEQYF. This chain connects TRBV3-1 to TRBJ2-7; checking the TCRdb D call of TRBD2 is not possible without DNA. This CDR3 has 15 residues. The V gene's germline CDR1 is LGHDT and CDR2 YNNKEL (reference sequence).

The V call is TRBV27, the J call TRBJ2-1. Germline V gene sequence: CDR1 MNHEY, CDR2 SMNVEV (reference sequence). The CDR3 totals 15 residues. This CDR3 reads CASSFFGGSYNEQFF.

This chain connects TRBV7-3 to TRBJ2-3; TCRdb outputs TRBD2, but without DNA this stays unchecked. The CDR3 has 17 residues. CDR1 SGHTA and CDR2 FQGTGA come from the germline V gene. CDR3 amino acids: CASSLLAGISPTDTQYF.

The chain has TRBV29-1 and TRBJ2-2; TCRdb picks TRBD1, but there is no DNA to check that call. This CDR3 is built from 12 residues. From germline, CDR1 is SQVTM and CDR2 ANQGSEA. CDR3 protein: CSLAGDTGELFF.

The V and J genes are TRBV9 and TRBJ2-7; TCRdb's D call of TRBD2 is untestable without DNA. CDR1 and CDR2 from the germline V gene are SGDLS and YYNGEE. The CDR3 loop spans 14 amino acids. CDR3 region: CASSVGLAGHEQYF.

The V and J genes are TRBV7-2 and TRBJ2-5. The CDR3 runs to 15 residues. Germline V gene data show CDR1 as SGHTA and CDR2 as FQGNSA. This CDR3 reads CASSLVGLEEETQYF.

CDR3 loop: CASSSRTGGIRSYEQYF. The chain couples TRBV7-2 to TRBJ2-7; the D gene TCRdb calls, TRBD1, cannot be checked with no DNA. CDR3 size: 17 residues. The germline CDR1 and CDR2 sequences are SGHTA and FQGNSA.

The chain joins TRBV9 to TRBJ2-1. The CDR3 spans 13 residues. CDR1 is SGDLS, CDR2 YYNGEE, per germline. This CDR3 is CASSVSRYNEQFF.

The J gene is TRBJ2-7, the V gene TRBV4-3; the D call of TRBD2 rests on TCRdb alone, since no DNA is present to check it. The CDR3 has 20 residues. CDR1 is LGHNA, CDR2 YSLEER, per germline. The CDR3 region is CASSQAVLGKRGGSSREQYF.

The V call is TRBV11-1, the J call TRBJ2-5; TCRdb's D gene call, TRBD1, goes unchecked for lack of DNA. The V gene's germline CDR1 is SGHAT and CDR2 FQDESV (reference sequence). The CDR3 totals 14 residues. CDR3 residues: CASRPGAYQETQYF.

V gene TRBV27 combines with J gene TRBJ2-7. The CDR3 has 13 amino acids. Looked up from germline, CDR1 is MNHEY and CDR2 is SMNVEV (reference sequence). CDR3 residues: CASSSPLSYEQYF.

This rearrangement joins TRBV19 to TRBJ2-3. This CDR3 spans 12 amino acids. CDR1 and CDR2 (germline): LNHDA, SQIVND (reference sequence). CDR3 protein: CASSIYADTQYF.

The rearrangement uses TRBV7-2 and TRBJ1-2; no DNA is available, so the TRBD1 call from TCRdb remains unchecked. The V gene's germline CDR1 is SGHTA and CDR2 FQGNSA. This CDR3 spans 14 amino acids. CDR3 sequence reads: CASNPGERGYGYTF.

The chain recombines TRBV6-5 with TRBJ2-7; TCRdb calls TRBD1, which cannot be checked without DNA. The germline CDR1 and CDR2 sequences are MNHEY and SVGAGI. CDR3 length: 14 residues. CDR3 protein: CAPQISVRGNEQYF.